The sequence of this T cell receptor beta chain was determined in a study of CXCR3-negative and CXCR3-positive naive CD8 T cells (dated by TCRdb to the late 2010s). Turning to the overall study: Approximately 140 million TRB reads were obtained in total, roughly 1.5 +/- 0.3 million reads per library. Diversity and physicochemical repertoire analyses were performed on around twelve donors pooled from two independent experiments. The TRBV-TRBJ cluster analysis covered naive subsets from 5 donors and memory cells from 3 donors. The investigation overall reported the following: Within the same donor, TRBV-TRBJ usage looked similar between naive CXCR3-negative and CXCR3-positive cells, but memory cells had distinct patterns. Freshly isolated PBMCs were used for most assays because CXCR3 expression went down partially after cryopreservation. Because surface CD5, which has been linked to self-reactivity in mice, was comparable between naive subsets, TCR interaction strength was also inferred from TRB CDR3 physicochemical properties. Repertoire diversity was comparably high in both naive subsets but much lower in memory CD8+ T cells. Compared with CXCR3-negative naive cells, CXCR3-positive naive cells had TRB CDR3s with higher hydrophobicity (lower Kidera factor 4), lower energy, and higher strength and volume indices.

Data came from a NextSeq 550. The Human TCR Profiling Kit (MiLaboratory) was used to make UMI-labeled 5' RACE TRB cDNA libraries. The full amount of extracted RNA was used for cDNA synthesis, and the full amount of resulting cDNA was used for PCR amplification. Libraries were prepared in parallel with an identical number of PCR cycles. Regarding the original processing steps: About 52,000 +/- 9,100 unique UMI-labeled TRB cDNA molecules per library were extracted with MIGEC and MiXCR, with at least two reads per UMI required. On average, each library contained approximately 40,000 +/- 10,000 functional in-frame TRB CDR3 nucleotide clonotypes without stop codons. After downsampling to 5000 UMI-labeled TRB molecules per sample, diversity metrics, including normalized Shannon-Wiener and Chao1, were computed in VDJtools. VDJtools was used to calculate clonotype-size-weighted physicochemical properties of the central five CDR3 residues, namely interaction energy, strength, volume and Kidera factor 4. After reprocessing by TCRdb, each CDR3 protein sequence is one entry, and no DNA is given. The V and J calls and clone size come from TCRdb's table, not from the authors' own analysis. The table for this sample lists roughly 24,000 distinct CDR3 sequences. Jointly, the top ten make up roughly 2.8% of the sample.

For every CD8+ T cell subset, a few hundred thousand cells were flow-sorted straight into RLT lysis buffer, and each subset was sorted in triplicate. Naive CD8+ T cells were defined stringently as CD45RO-CCR7+CD27+CD95- to exclude memory contaminants. Peripheral blood mononuclear cells were isolated from buffy coats using standard density gradient centrifugation. A FACSAria III was used to flow-sort naive CXCR3-negative and CXCR3-positive CD8+ T cells. Total RNA was extracted from sorted cells using an RNeasy Mini Kit. In the absence of a count, this clonotype is rated medium-sized (0.01 to 0.1%) from its frequency. No cognate antigen has been identified for it. From a lookup of the germline V gene, CDR1 and CDR2 are SGDLS and YYNGEE. Inclusive of the bounding cysteine and phenylalanine, the CDR3 is 13 residues long. The entry carries no DNA sequence.

Recombination connected TRBV9 to TRBJ1-5; TCRdb proposes TRBD1, but this gene call is untestable without DNA. Sequencing input: naive CXCR3- CD8+ T cells from blood. Per the publication, the cell subset or site label means: CD45RO-CCR7+CD27+CD95- naive CD8+ T cells lacking CXCR3 (TNR3-). The sequence came from a human donor in good health. Some clones in this sample may be carry-over from other donors' samples. The CDR3 protein: CASSPGSVQPQHF.